This T cell receptor beta chain was recovered during a study of shared T cell receptors in the human thymus. Some clones are missing from TCRdb's copy, which holds only in-frame ones; the method was immunoSEQ multiplex PCR. Among some 720,000 clones listed, more than 75% were seen once. Germline CDR1 reads SGDLS; CDR2 reads YYNGEE. CDR3 length: 16 amino acids. V was clipped by 4 bases and J by 6 bases; unmatched bases: 12. The same data also contributed to another study, on human thymus T cells. That investigation notes: The people who donated were healthy Finnish babies having corrective surgery for congenital heart defects. Thymic material originated from resections removed in the course of corrective heart surgery.

J is TRBJ2-1 and V is TRBV9; 8 bases are a match to TRBD2. Sequencing was performed on thymocytes. The TCR comes from a boy less than two years old with a congenital heart defect. CDR3 nucleotide sequence: TGTGCCAGCAGCTTCTTGAACGGGAGGGCCCTCAATGAGCAGTTCTTC. Encoded protein: CASSFLNGRALNEQFF.